The entry below gives a single T cell receptor beta chain sequence along with its context. The antigen is undetermined. These data originate in a study of post-analysis software for immune sequencing data. Study-wide results and limits: In patients, TRBV5-6, TRBV5-1 and TRBV20-1 belonged to five TRBV segments found more frequently than in controls.

Trimming cost V 8 bases and J 1 base, with 12 bases left between them. Germline lookup yields CDR1 GTSNPN and CDR2 SVGIG (reference sequence). The CDR3 is made up of 12 amino acids. Prepared libraries of TCR beta cDNA carried unique molecular identifiers. TCRdb independently ran MiXCR on the PCR reads; one entry per CDR3 protein. The data hold about 400,000 distinct CDR3 sequences, with approximately 38% observed a single time. This TCR derives from a girl aged 10 to 17 with multiple sclerosis. This chain joins TRBV30 and TRBJ2-7, with TRBD2 as a possible D gene (6 bases). Sequenced material: blood. CDR3 DNA: TGTGCCCCCATGGGGGGTTCCTACGAGCAGTACTTC. It is translated as CAPMGGSYEQYF.